Listed below are T cell receptor beta chains from one sample, sequenced in a study of shared clonotypes between healthy human individuals. Sequenced by immunoSEQ multiplex PCR; TCRdb stores in-frame clones only, minus some. The sample lists roughly 2,500,000 clones; more than 85% were seen once. Sequencing was carried out using naive CD4+ T cells from PBMCs. The receptors shown here come from a man between 18 and 35 years old in good health. Some clones in this sample may be carry-over from other donors' samples. The CDR3 runs from the conserved cysteine through the conserved F or W. A D gene is named only where the DNA matches it firmly. Rows may omit the clone size; those that give it use once, few, many or a size class.

D gene,J gene,clone size,V gene,CDR3 protein,CDR3 DNA
NA,TRBJ1-2,NA,TRBV7-2,CASSSEGGGYTF,TGTGCCAGCAGCTCAGAGGGGGGTGGCTACACCTTC
TRBD2,TRBJ2-1,NA,TRBV28,CASSLASGSLVYNEQFF,TGTGCCAGCAGTTTGGCTAGCGGGAGCCTAGTCTACAATGAGCAGTTCTTC
TRBD1,TRBJ1-5,NA,TRBV2,CASSERTGEWSNQPQHF,TGTGCCAGCAGTGAAAGGACAGGGGAATGGAGCAATCAGCCCCAGCATTTT
NA,TRBJ1-2,NA,TRBV10-3,CAISGNFGHYGYTF,TGTGCCATCAGTGGGAACTTCGGACACTATGGCTACACCTTC
NA,TRBJ1-1,NA,TRBV10-2,CASSEFRDTEAFF,TGCGCCAGCAGTGAGTTTCGGGACACTGAAGCTTTCTTT
TRBD1,TRBJ2-2,NA,TRBV9,CASSAGQGWSAGELFF,TGTGCCAGCAGCGCAGGACAGGGGTGGAGCGCCGGGGAGCTGTTTTTT
TRBD1,TRBJ1-4,NA,TRBV6-5,CASRRTGGGNEKLFF,TGTGCCAGCAGACGGACAGGGGGCGGTAATGAAAAACTGTTTTTT
NA,TRBJ1-5,once,TRBV7-8,CASSFTRDQPQHF,TGTGCCAGCAGCTTTACGAGGGATCAGCCCCAGCATTTT
NA,TRBJ2-7,NA,TRBV18,CASSPGRQFYEQYF,TGTGCCAGCTCACCGGGTAGGCAGTTCTACGAGCAGTACTTC
NA,TRBJ1-5,NA,TRBV6-1,CAAALGSQPQHF,TGTGCCGCAGCGTTGGGGAGTCAGCCCCAGCATTTT
TRBD1,TRBJ1-1,NA,TRBV5-1,CASSGTGGRYTEAFF,TGCGCCAGCAGCGGAACAGGGGGCCGGTACACTGAAGCTTTCTTT
TRBD2,TRBJ2-1,NA,TRBV5-1,CASSLSGTSPYNEQFF,TGCGCCAGCAGCTTGTCCGGGACTAGCCCCTACAATGAGCAGTTCTTC
TRBD1,TRBJ1-5,NA,TRBV30,CAWDAGTGGSSNQPQHF,TGTGCCTGGGACGCCGGGACAGGGGGGAGTAGCAATCAGCCCCAGCATTTT
NA,TRBJ1-1,NA,TRBV6-1,CACSAAEAFF,TGTGCTTGTTCCGCGGCTGAAGCTTTCTTT
TRBD2,TRBJ2-2,once,TRBV19,CASSIVGLAGGSGELFF,TGTGCCAGTAGTATAGTAGGGCTAGCGGGGGGCTCCGGGGAGCTGTTTTTT
TRBD2,TRBJ2-5,NA,TRBV6-6,CASSYSLAGETQYF,TGTGCCAGCAGTTACTCCCTAGCGGGGGAGACCCAGTACTTC
TRBD2,TRBJ2-5,NA,TRBV11-2,CASSSQGVSGRETQYF,TGTGCCAGCAGCTCCCAAGGCGTTAGCGGGAGAGAGACCCAGTACTTC
NA,TRBJ2-6,NA,TRBV7-2,CASSPGFAGANVLTF,TGTGCCAGCAGCCCTGGATTCGCTGGGGCCAACGTCCTGACTTTC
NA,TRBJ2-3,few,TRBV29-1,CSVERGADTQYF,TGCAGCGTTGAACGAGGGGCGGATACGCAGTATTTT
NA,TRBJ2-1,NA,TRBV2,CASSVEYRSNEQFF,TGTGCCAGCAGTGTGGAGTATCGTTCCAATGAGCAGTTCTTC
NA,TRBJ1-2,NA,TRBV5-5,CASSLAGQNYGYTF,TGTGCCAGCAGCTTGGCGGGTCAGAACTATGGCTACACCTTC
NA,TRBJ1-2,NA,TRBV6-6,CASTDFSGATNYGYTF,TGTGCCAGCACCGATTTCTCAGGAGCTACTAACTATGGCTACACCTTC
NA,TRBJ2-1,NA,TRBV9,CASSVFSGTYNEQFF,TGTGCCAGCAGCGTATTTTCCGGAACCTACAATGAGCAGTTCTTC
NA,TRBJ2-3,NA,TRBV14,CASSQGPREYF,TGTGCCAGCAGCCAAGGCCCGAGGGAATATTTT
NA,TRBJ2-3,NA,TRBV7-2,CASSFRGIDTQYF,TGTGCCAGCAGCTTCCGGGGTATAGATACGCAGTATTTT
NA,TRBJ2-2,NA,TRBV7-6,CASSFGSDTGELFF,TGTGCCAGCAGCTTTGGCAGTGACACCGGGGAGCTGTTTTTT
NA,TRBJ2-2,NA,TRBV5-6,CASSRTGELFF,TGTGCCAGCAGCCGGACCGGGGAGCTGTTTTTT
NA,TRBJ2-7,NA,TRBV5-4,CASSFDPRTAYEQYF,TGTGCCAGCAGCTTCGATCCTAGGACAGCCTACGAGCAGTACTTC
TRBD1,TRBJ1-2,NA,TRBV19,CASSYDRVGYGYTF,TGTGCCAGTAGTTACGACAGGGTGGGCTATGGCTACACCTTC
NA,TRBJ1-5,NA,TRBV2,CASSVQAPNGQPQHF,TGTGCCAGCAGTGTACAGGCGCCTAACGGGCAGCCCCAGCATTTT
TRBD1,TRBJ2-2,once,TRBV6-1,CAIDDRGGTGELFF,TGTGCCATAGATGACAGGGGCGGCACCGGGGAGCTGTTTTTT
TRBD1,TRBJ2-3,NA,TRBV9,CASSVTGTGDITDTQYF,TGTGCCAGCAGCGTTACCGGGACAGGGGACATCACAGATACGCAGTATTTT
NA,TRBJ2-4,NA,TRBV30,CAWGGPKNIQYF,TGTGCCTGGGGAGGGCCCAAAAACATTCAGTACTTC
NA,TRBJ1-1,NA,TRBV5-1,CASTKAGGADTEAFF,TGCGCCAGCACCAAGGCGGGGGGCGCGGACACTGAAGCTTTCTTT
NA,TRBJ2-5,NA,TRBV2,CASSEAAGLEYF,TGTGCCAGCAGTGAAGCAGCAGGCTTGGAGTACTTC
NA,TRBJ2-3,NA,TRBV6-5,CASTLADTDTQYF,TGTGCCAGCACTCTAGCAGACACAGATACGCAGTATTTT
TRBD1,TRBJ1-3,NA,TRBV7-9,CASSLATGGSGNTIYF,TGTGCCAGCAGCTTAGCTACAGGGGGCTCTGGAAACACCATATATTTT
NA,TRBJ1-3,NA,TRBV18,CASLVSSGNTIYF,TGTGCCAGCCTGGTCAGCTCTGGAAACACCATATATTTT
NA,TRBJ1-2,NA,TRBV5-8,CASSLWDPVGYTF,TGTGCCAGCAGCTTGTGGGATCCTGTTGGCTACACCTTC
NA,TRBJ1-1,NA,TRBV7-2,CASSQTDLNTEAFF,TGTGCCAGCAGCCAGACAGACCTGAACACTGAAGCTTTCTTT
TRBD2,TRBJ2-7,NA,TRBV5-1,CASSREGSYEQYF,TGCGCCAGCAGCAGGGAGGGATCCTACGAGCAGTACTTC
TRBD1,TRBJ2-7,NA,TRBV11-3,CASSFTGGINKQYF,TGTGCCAGCAGCTTCACAGGGGGCATCAACAAGCAGTACTTC
NA,TRBJ1-3,NA,TRBV25-1,CASSREKPSGNTIYF,TGTGCCAGCAGCCGCGAGAAACCCTCTGGAAACACCATATATTTT
NA,TRBJ1-1,NA,TRBV5-1,CASSPGQLLNTEAFF,TGCGCCAGCAGCCCTGGACAGCTCTTGAACACTGAAGCTTTCTTT
NA,TRBJ1-1,NA,TRBV18,CASSPGKGPNTEAFF,TGTGCCAGCTCACCAGGAAAGGGGCCGAACACTGAAGCTTTCTTT
TRBD2,TRBJ2-3,once,TRBV7-3,CASSLRAGRTDTQYF,TGTGCCAGCAGCCTACGAGCGGGACGCACAGATACGCAGTATTTT
TRBD2,TRBJ2-3,NA,TRBV30,CAWTTGLAGTTGTDTQYF,TGTGCCTGGACGACGGGACTAGCGGGCACCACGGGCACAGATACGCAGTATTTT
NA,TRBJ1-2,NA,TRBV7-2,CASSSPHGAGDLNYGYTF,TGTGCCAGCAGCTCACCCCATGGGGCAGGAGACCTTAACTATGGCTACACCTTC
NA,TRBJ2-5,once,TRBV5-1,CASSPRTGLSLVAQYF,TGCGCCAGCAGCCCCCGGACCGGGCTATCTTTGGTGGCCCAGTACTTC
TRBD1,TRBJ2-1,NA,TRBV9,CASNGQGASNEQFF,TGTGCCAGCAACGGACAGGGGGCGAGTAATGAGCAGTTCTTC
NA,TRBJ2-3,NA,TRBV5-6,CASSWGSTDTQYF,TGTGCCAGCAGCTGGGGGAGCACAGATACGCAGTATTTT
NA,TRBJ2-1,NA,TRBV6-5,CARFTCGSYNEQFF,TGTGCCAGATTTACTTGCGGCTCCTACAATGAGCAGTTCTTC